This T cell receptor (beta chain) was observed in a study of post-analysis software for immune sequencing data. On the study more broadly: The cohort encompassed relapsing-remitting, secondary progressive and progressive-relapsing multiple sclerosis disease courses. Study findings and constraints: Relative to controls, patients had roughly five TRBV segments at higher frequency, with TRBV5-6, TRBV5-1 and TRBV20-1 among these.

Carried by the TCR beta cDNA libraries were unique molecular identifiers. TCRdb redid the calling of the PCR reads with MiXCR, one entry per CDR3 protein. Among about 620,000 distinct CDR3 sequences, around 47% were seen once, and the ten largest hold under 2%. On this clonotype: Antigen: not known.

Germline V lookup: CDR1 SGHTA, CDR2 FQGTGA. Trimming pared 5 bases from V and 2 bases from J, leaving 13 bases between. The CDR3 is made up of 15 amino acids. The V call is TRBV7-3, the J call TRBJ2-1; perhaps TRBD2 as D (5 bases). Sample: blood. The clonotype originates from a girl aged 10-17 years with multiple sclerosis. Here the CDR3 DNA reads TGTGCCAGCAGCCCCCTAGCCCGGCCCTACAATGAGCAGTTCTTC. Amino acid sequence: CASSPLARPYNEQFF.